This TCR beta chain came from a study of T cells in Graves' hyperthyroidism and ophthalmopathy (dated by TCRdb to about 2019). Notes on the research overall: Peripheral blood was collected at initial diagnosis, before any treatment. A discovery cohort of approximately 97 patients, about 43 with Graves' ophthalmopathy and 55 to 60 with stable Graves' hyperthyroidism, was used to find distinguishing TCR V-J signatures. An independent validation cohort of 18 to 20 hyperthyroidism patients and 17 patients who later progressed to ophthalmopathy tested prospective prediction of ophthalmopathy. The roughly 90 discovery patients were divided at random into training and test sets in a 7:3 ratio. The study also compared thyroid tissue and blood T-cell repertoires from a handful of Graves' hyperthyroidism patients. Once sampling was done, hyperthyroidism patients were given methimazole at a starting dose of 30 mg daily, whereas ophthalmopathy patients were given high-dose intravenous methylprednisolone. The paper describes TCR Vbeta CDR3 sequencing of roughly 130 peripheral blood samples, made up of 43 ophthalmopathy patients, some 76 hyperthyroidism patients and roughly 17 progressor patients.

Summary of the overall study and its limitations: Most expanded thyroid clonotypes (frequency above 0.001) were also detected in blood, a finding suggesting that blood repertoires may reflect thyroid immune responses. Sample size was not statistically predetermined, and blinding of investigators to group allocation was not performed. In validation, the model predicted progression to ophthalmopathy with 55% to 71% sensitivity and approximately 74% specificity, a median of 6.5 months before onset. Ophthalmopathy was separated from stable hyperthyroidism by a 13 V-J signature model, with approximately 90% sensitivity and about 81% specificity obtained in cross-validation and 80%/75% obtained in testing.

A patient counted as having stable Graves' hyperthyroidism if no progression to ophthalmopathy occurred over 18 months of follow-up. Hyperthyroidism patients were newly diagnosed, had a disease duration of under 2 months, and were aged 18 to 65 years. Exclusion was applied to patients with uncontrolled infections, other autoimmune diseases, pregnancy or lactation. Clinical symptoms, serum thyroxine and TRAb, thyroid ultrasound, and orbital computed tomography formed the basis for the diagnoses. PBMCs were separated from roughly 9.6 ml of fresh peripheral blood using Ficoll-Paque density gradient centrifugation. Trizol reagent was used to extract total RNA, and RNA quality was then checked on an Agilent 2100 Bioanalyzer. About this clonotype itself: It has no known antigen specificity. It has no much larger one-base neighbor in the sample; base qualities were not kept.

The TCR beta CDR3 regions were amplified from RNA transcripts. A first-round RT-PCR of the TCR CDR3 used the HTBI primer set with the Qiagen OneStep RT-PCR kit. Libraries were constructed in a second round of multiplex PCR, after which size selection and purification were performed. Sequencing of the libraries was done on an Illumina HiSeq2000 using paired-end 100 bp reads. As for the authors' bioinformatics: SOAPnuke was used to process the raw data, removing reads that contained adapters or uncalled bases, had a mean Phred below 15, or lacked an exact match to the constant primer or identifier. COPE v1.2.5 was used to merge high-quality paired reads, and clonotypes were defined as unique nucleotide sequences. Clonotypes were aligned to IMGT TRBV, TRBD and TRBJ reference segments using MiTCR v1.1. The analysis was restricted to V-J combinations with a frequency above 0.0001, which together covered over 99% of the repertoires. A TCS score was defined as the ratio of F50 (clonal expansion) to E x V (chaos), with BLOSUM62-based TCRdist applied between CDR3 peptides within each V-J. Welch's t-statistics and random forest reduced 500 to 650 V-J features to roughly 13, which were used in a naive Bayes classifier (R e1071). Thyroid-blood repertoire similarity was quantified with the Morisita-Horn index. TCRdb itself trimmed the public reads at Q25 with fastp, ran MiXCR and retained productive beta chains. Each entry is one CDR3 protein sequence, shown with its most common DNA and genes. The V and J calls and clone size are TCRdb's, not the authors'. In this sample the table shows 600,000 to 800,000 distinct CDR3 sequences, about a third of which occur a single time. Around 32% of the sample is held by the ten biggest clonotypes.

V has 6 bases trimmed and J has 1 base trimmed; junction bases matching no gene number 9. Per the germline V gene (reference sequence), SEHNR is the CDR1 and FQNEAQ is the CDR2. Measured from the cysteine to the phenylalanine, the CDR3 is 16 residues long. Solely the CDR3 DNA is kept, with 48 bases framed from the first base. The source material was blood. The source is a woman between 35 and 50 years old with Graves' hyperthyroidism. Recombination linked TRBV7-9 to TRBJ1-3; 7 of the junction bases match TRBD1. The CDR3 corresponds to CASSYSAQGSGNTIYF. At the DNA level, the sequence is TGTGCCAGCAGTTACTCTGCACAGGGGTCTGGAAACACCATATATTTT.